This T cell receptor beta chain comes out of a study of blood T cell repertoires in COVID-19. Across the whole study: COVID-19 samples, acute and convalescent, were from the United States, Italy and Spain.

Per the authors' pipeline: Amplifying reference gene primers gave estimates of nucleated cell counts. Sequenced by immunoSEQ multiplex PCR; TCRdb stores in-frame clones only, minus some. V and J calls and clone size are those listed in that table; D and trimming were worked out from the DNA. Of about 82,000 clones listed, about 80% were seen once; the top ten hold about 12%. Germline V gene lookup returns CDR1 MDHEN and CDR2 SYDVKM. The ends were cut back, 5 bases at V and 8 bases at J, with 13 bases in the middle. The CDR3 runs 13 residues. The origin of this receptor is a woman aged 35 to 49 with active or convalescent COVID-19. The sample consisted of peripheral blood. The chain joins TRBV28 to TRBJ2-1, with D tentatively TRBD1 (6 bases). In nucleotides, the CDR3 is TGTGCCAGCAGTCGCACAACAGGGCATGAGCAGTTCTTC. Its translation: CASSRTTGHEQFF.